This TCR beta chain was found in a study of blood T cells in healthy people across ages. General observations from the study: The study could not conclusively compare naive and antigen-experienced cells, given its unsorted PBMCs.

This CDR3 has 18 residues. Germline V gene data show CDR1 as SGHVS and CDR2 as FNYEAQ. On this clonotype: Its specificity is not known. The junction does not match germline at one end; this may be a read error.

Sample-barcoded 5' priming and a J-beta primer mix drove a second PCR of roughly 7 to 11 cycles. One entry per CDR3 protein, called by TCRdb with MiXCR from the 5' RACE reads. The sample includes roughly 1,700,000 distinct CDR3 sequences, 25% to 30% seen only once; the top ten take roughly 8%. The receptor comes from a woman younger than 45 in good health. Sequencing used blood. This chain joins TRBV7-6 and TRBJ2-1; 12 positions match TRBD2. The CDR3 reads CASSPSSGRAKTYNERFF. CDR3 nucleotides: TGTGCCAGCAGCCCCTCTAGCGGGAGGGCCAAGACCTACAATGAGCGGTTCTTC.